This record concerns one T cell receptor beta chain sequence. The data originate from a study of technical replicates of blood from a handful of donors. Sequencing used immunoSEQ multiplex PCR; TCRdb keeps in-frame clones, though not all of them. The table records tens of thousands of clones, roughly 92% of them present only once. The CDR3 covers 13 residues. V was clipped by 5 bases and J by 1 base; unmatched bases: 0. The germline gives CDR1 GTSNPN, CDR2 SVGIG (reference sequence). The sequence came from a human donor in good health. This sequence joins TRBV30 and TRBJ2-3; 10 nucleotides align to TRBD2. The sequenced sample consisted of T cells isolated from PBMCs. The CDR3 region is CAWGTSGTDTQYF. CDR3 nucleotides: TGTGCCTGGGGGACTAGCGGCACAGATACGCAGTATTTT.